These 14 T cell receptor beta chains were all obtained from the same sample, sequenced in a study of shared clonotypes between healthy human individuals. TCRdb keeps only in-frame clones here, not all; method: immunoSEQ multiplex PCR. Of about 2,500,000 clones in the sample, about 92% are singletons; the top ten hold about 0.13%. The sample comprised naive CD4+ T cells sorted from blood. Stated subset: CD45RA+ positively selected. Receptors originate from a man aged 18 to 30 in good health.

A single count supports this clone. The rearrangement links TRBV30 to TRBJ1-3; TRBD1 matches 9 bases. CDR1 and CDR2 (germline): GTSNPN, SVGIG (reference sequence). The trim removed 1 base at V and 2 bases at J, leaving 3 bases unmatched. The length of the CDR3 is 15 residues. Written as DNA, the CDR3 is TGTGCCTGGAGTGGAGACAGGGGGACTGGAAACACCATATATTTT. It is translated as CAWSGDRGTGNTIYF.

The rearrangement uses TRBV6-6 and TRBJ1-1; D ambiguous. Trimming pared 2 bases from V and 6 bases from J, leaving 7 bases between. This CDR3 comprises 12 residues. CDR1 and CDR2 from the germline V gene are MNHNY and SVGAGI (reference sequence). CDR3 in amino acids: CASSYPVSEAFF. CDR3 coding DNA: TGTGCCAGCAGTTACCCCGTCTCTGAAGCTTTCTTT.

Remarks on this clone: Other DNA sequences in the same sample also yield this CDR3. The CDR3 nucleotides are TGTGCCAGCAGCTTAGCGGCAGGGGGGGGGACAGATACGCAGTATTTT. Its translation is CASSLAAGGGTDTQYF. The chain couples TRBV7-2 to TRBJ2-3, with D tentatively TRBD1 or TRBD2 (7 bases each). This CDR3 is built from 16 residues. Germline CDR1 and CDR2: SGHTA and FQGNSA. Deletions cut 0 bases from V and 3 bases from J, with 13 bases between.

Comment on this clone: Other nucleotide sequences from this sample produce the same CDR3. DNA for the CDR3: TGCGCCAGCAGCTCGGGACAGCCAAACACTGAAGCTTTCTTT. Translating gives CASSSGQPNTEAFF. The chain carries TRBV5-1 and TRBJ1-1; 7 positions match TRBD1. In germline, CDR1 is SGHRS, CDR2 YFSETQ. Germline trimming cut 3 bases from V and 2 bases from J; bases unmatched to any gene: 4. The CDR3 runs 14 residues.

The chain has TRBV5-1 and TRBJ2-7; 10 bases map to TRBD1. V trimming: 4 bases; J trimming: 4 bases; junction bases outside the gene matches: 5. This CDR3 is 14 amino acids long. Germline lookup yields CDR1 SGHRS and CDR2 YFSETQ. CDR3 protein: CASSRGTGEYEQYF. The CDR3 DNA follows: TGCGCCAGCAGCCGGGGGACAGGGGAATACGAGCAGTACTTC.

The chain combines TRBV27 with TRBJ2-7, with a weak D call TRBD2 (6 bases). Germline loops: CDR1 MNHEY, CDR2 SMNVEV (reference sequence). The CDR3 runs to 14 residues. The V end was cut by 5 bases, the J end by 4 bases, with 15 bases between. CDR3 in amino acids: CASSPPGLKYEQYF. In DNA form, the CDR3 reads TGTGCCAGCAGTCCCCCGGGACTTAAATACGAGCAGTACTTC.

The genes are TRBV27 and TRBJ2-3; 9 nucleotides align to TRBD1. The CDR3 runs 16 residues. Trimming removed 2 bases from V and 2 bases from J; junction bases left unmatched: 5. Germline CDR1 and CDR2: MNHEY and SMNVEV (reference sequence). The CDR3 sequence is CASSLGQGKPTDTQYF. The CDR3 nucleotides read TGTGCCAGCAGTTTAGGACAGGGGAAACCCACAGATACGCAGTATTTT.

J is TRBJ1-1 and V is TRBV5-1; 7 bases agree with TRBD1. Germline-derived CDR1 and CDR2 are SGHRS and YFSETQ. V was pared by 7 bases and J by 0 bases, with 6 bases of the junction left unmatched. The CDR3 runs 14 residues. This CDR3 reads CASQQGTLNTEAFF. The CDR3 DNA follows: TGCGCCAGCCAACAGGGGACCCTGAACACTGAAGCTTTCTTT.

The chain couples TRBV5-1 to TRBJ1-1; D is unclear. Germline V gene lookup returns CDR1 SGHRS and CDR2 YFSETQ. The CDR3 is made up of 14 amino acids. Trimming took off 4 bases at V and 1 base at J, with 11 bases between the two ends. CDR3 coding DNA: TGCGCCAGCAGCATAGGGAGGTCGAACACTGAAGCTTTCTTT. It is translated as CASSIGRSNTEAFF.

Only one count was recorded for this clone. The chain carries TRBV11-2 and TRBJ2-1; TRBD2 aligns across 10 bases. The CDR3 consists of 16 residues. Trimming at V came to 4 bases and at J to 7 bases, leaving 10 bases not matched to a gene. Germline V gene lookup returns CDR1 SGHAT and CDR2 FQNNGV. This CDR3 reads CASSSLRTSGGNEQFF. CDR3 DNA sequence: TGTGCCAGCAGCTCACTGAGGACTAGCGGTGGAAATGAGCAGTTCTTC.

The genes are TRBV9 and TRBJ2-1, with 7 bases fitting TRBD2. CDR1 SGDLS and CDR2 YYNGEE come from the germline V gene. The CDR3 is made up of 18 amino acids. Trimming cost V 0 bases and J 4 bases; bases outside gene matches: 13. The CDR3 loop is CASSVVSSWERGYNEQFF. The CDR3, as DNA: TGTGCCAGCAGCGTAGTTTCGAGCTGGGAGCGGGGTTACAATGAGCAGTTCTTC.

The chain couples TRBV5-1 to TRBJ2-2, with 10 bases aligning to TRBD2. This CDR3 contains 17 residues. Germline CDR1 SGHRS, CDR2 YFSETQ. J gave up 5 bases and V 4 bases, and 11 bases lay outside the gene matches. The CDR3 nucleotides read TGCGCCAGCAGCCGGACAAGGCCGGGACTAGCGACCGGGGAGCTGTTTTTT. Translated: CASSRTRPGLATGELFF.

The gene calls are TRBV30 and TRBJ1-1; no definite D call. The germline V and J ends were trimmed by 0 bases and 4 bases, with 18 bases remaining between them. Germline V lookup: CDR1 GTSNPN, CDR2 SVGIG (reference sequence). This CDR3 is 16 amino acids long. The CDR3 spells CAWSVWNPWWRTEAFF. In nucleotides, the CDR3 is TGTGCCTGGAGTGTATGGAACCCGTGGTGGCGCACTGAAGCTTTCTTT.

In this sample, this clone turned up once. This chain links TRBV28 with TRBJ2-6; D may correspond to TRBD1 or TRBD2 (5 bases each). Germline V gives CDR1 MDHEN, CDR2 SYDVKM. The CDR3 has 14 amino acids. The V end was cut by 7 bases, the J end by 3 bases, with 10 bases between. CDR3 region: CASNEGLGANVLTF. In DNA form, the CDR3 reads TGTGCCAGCAATGAGGGGCTTGGGGCCAACGTCCTGACTTTC.